Below are 22 T cell receptor beta chains sequenced from a single sample in a study of blood T cell repertoires in COVID-19. Only in-frame clones appear in the TCRdb table, and some are missing; sequencing was by immunoSEQ multiplex PCR. The table lists roughly 200,000 clones, 70% to 90% of them singletons, with approximately 10% in the top ten. The source material was peripheral blood. The receptors come from a human donor with active or convalescent COVID-19. The donor label of this sample is uncertain.

The chain has TRBV20-1 and TRBJ2-7, with D perhaps matching TRBD2 (5 bases). The V end was cut by 3 bases, the J end by 2 bases, with 11 bases between. Germline V CDR1 and CDR2: DFQATT, SNEGSKA (reference sequence). This CDR3 has 13 amino acids. CDR3: CSASRPGTYEQYF. CDR3 DNA sequence: TGCAGTGCTAGTAGGCCGGGAACCTACGAGCAGTACTTC.

The chain uses TRBV9 and TRBJ1-3; D not resolved. The V gene's germline CDR1 is SGDLS and CDR2 YYNGEE. The CDR3 is 16 residues long. V was trimmed by 0 bases and J by 1 base, leaving 11 bases between them. CDR3 DNA sequence: TGTGCCAGCAGCGTAGGCCCAGATCAATCTGGAAACACCATATATTTT. Amino acid sequence: CASSVGPDQSGNTIYF.

This clone was counted between two and nine times. The chain carries TRBV21-1 and TRBJ2-4; the D call in the table, TRBD1, was not verified against the DNA. TRBV21-1 is noted as a pseudogene. This CDR3 contains 12 residues. CDR3 bases: TGTGCCAGCAGCAAAGGAGGGGGTTCCCGGTACTTC. The encoded protein is CASSKGGGSRYF.

V and J are TRBV5-1 and TRBJ2-7; weak D call: TRBD2 (6 bases). V lost 1 base and J 5 bases, leaving 7 bases between the germline ends. The CDR3 contains 12 residues. Per the germline V gene, CDR1 is SGHRS and CDR2 is YFSETQ. CDR3 DNA sequence: TGCGCCAGCAGCTTGTCGGGGGACGAGCAGTACTTC. Encoded protein: CASSLSGDEQYF.

This clone came up a few times. The rearrangement uses TRBV6-5 and TRBJ2-1, with 11 positions matching TRBD2. This CDR3 has 13 amino acids. Trimming at V came to 10 bases and at J to 4 bases, leaving 3 bases not matched to a gene. The germline V gene has CDR1 MNHEY and CDR2 SVGAGI. The CDR3 loop is CATGTSGYNEQFF. In nucleotides, the CDR3 is TGTGCCACCGGGACTAGCGGATACAATGAGCAGTTCTTC.

The rearrangement uses TRBV5-1 and TRBJ1-1, with a tentative D call TRBD1 (5 bases). Germline V lookup: CDR1 SGHRS, CDR2 YFSETQ. V lost 2 bases, J lost 5 bases, and 13 bases lay in between. The CDR3 spans 14 residues. Here the CDR3 DNA reads TGCGCCAGCAGCTTCAAAAGGGGCATGACTGAAGCTTTCTTT. Translation gives CASSFKRGMTEAFF.

The chain couples TRBV20-1 to TRBJ2-7, with D uncertain. CDR3 size: 12 residues. Germline V gene data show CDR1 as DFQATT and CDR2 as SNEGSKA (reference sequence). Trimming left V 3 bases short and J 3 bases short, with 9 bases between. CDR3 nucleotide sequence: TGCAGTGCTAGTTCCGGAGACTACGAGCAGTACTTC. Amino acid sequence: CSASSGDYEQYF.

This chain links TRBV11-3 with TRBJ2-5; TRBD2 might be the D (10 bases). V gave up 4 bases and J gave up 8 bases, with 29 bases separating them. The CDR3 has 18 amino acids. CDR1 and CDR2 (germline): SGHNT, YENEEA. In DNA, the CDR3 is TGTGCCAGCAGCTACCGGGACAGGGATTACACTAGCGGGATAACCCAGTACTTC. Residues: CASSYRDRDYTSGITQYF.

The chain links TRBV5-4 to TRBJ1-1; no reliable D call. V lost 2 bases to trimming and J lost 4 bases, with 15 bases between them. The CDR3 spans 15 residues. CDR1 and CDR2 from the germline V gene are SGHNT and YYREEE (reference sequence). The chain's CDR3 is CASSFPGKSATEAFF. The CDR3 coding sequence is TGTGCCAGCAGCTTCCCCGGGAAGTCGGCCACTGAAGCTTTCTTT.

The gene calls are TRBV4-2 and TRBJ2-1, with 7 bases fitting TRBD2. Germline V gene lookup returns CDR1 LGHNA and CDR2 YNFKEQ. Trimming at V came to 0 bases and at J to 2 bases, leaving 1 base not matched to a gene. This CDR3 spans 15 amino acids. CDR3 sequence (DNA): TGTGCCAGCAGCCAAGAGGCGGGAGCCTACAATGAGCAGTTCTTC. Amino acids: CASSQEAGAYNEQFF.

This clone was seen a single time. The chain recombines TRBV10-3 with TRBJ1-5; D uncertain. The V gene's germline CDR1 is ENHRY and CDR2 SYGVKD. CDR3 length: 15 residues. The V and J ends lost 10 bases and 3 bases respectively, with 19 bases between them. The CDR3 here is CATSADIVFNQPQHF. CDR3 nucleotide sequence: TGTGCCACCTCAGCGGATATCGTTTTCAATCAGCCCCAGCATTTT.

This CDR3 is CASSLRSPTVQFF. CDR3 coding DNA: TGTGCCAGCAGCTTGAGGTCCCCAACGGTGCAGTTCTTC. V gene TRBV7-2 combines with J gene TRBJ2-1; D is uncertain. This CDR3 has 13 amino acids. V was clipped by 3 bases and J by 12 bases, with 15 bases between them. CDR1 and CDR2 from the germline V gene are SGHTA and FQGNSA. Supplemented by reference TRBV7-2 and TRBJ2-1, the full variable domain reads GAGVSQSPSNKVTEKGKDVELRCDPISGHTALYWYRQSLGQGLEFLIYFQGNSAPDKSGLPSDRFSAERTGGSVSTLTIQRTQQEDSAVYLCASSLRSPTVQFFGPGTRLTVL.

The chain has TRBV5-4 and TRBJ2-5; 7 bases agree with TRBD2. The CDR3 consists of 13 residues. Germline V gene sequence: CDR1 SGHNT, CDR2 YYREEE (reference sequence). Trimming at V came to 7 bases and at J to 5 bases, leaving 8 bases not matched to a gene. This CDR3 is CASSGGSGETQYF. The CDR3 region has the DNA TGTGCCAGCTCCGGGGGGAGCGGGGAGACCCAGTACTTC.

This clone was counted a few times. The chain recombines TRBV18 with TRBJ2-5, with 7 bases fitting TRBD1. The CDR3 consists of 15 residues. The germline V gene has CDR1 KGHSH and CDR2 LQKENI. The V gene end was trimmed by 2 bases and the J gene end by 2 bases; junction bases not matched to a gene: 5. The CDR3 sequence: CASSPSAGGQETQYF. In DNA, the CDR3 is TGTGCCAGCTCACCATCGGCAGGGGGTCAAGAGACCCAGTACTTC.

This clone was recorded once. The V call is TRBV29-1, the J call TRBJ1-1; 8 bases match TRBD1. Germline CDR1 and CDR2: SQVTM and ANQGSEA. CDR3 length: 15 amino acids. The J segment lost 5 bases and the V segment lost 4 bases, leaving 12 bases of the junction unmatched. Written as DNA, the CDR3 is TGCAGCGTTGTTCCAGATACAGGGGGGAATACTGAAGCTTTCTTT. It specifies CSVVPDTGGNTEAFF.

For this clone: The sample holds other DNA sequences that translate to the same CDR3. The chain carries TRBV30 and TRBJ1-4; tentatively, D is TRBD1 (6 bases). The V and J ends lost 0 bases and 8 bases respectively, with 7 bases between them. CDR3 size: 12 residues. Germline values: CDR1 GTSNPN, CDR2 SVGIG (reference sequence). CDR3 amino acids: CAWSVRGEKLFF. The CDR3 DNA reads TGTGCCTGGAGTGTCAGGGGAGAAAAACTGTTTTTT. Full variable domain (remainder filled in from reference TRBV30 and TRBJ1-4): SQTIHQWPATLVQPVGSPLSLECTVEGTSNPNLYWYRQAAGRGLQLLFYSVGIGQISSEVPQNLSASRPQDRQFILSSKKLLLSDSGFYLCAWSVRGEKLFFGSGTQLSVL.

This chain joins TRBV6-2 or TRBV6-3 and TRBJ1-3; D perhaps matches TRBD1 (5 bases). This CDR3 has 17 residues. Germline V gives CDR1 MNHEY, CDR2 SVGEGT. Between the trimmed V and J ends, which lost 3 bases and 4 bases, there was a span of 19 bases. As DNA, the CDR3 is TGTGCCAGCAGTTATCCGGCGTCTGGACACAGCGGAAACACCATATATTTT. It yields the protein CASSYPASGHSGNTIYF.

This rearrangement joins TRBV2 to TRBJ2-1; 10 bases are a match to TRBD1. Germline V gives CDR1 SNHLY, CDR2 FYNNEI. The CDR3 sequence is 17 residues long. The J segment lost 1 base and the V segment lost 3 bases, leaving 6 bases of the junction unmatched. Written as DNA, the CDR3 is TGTGCCAGCAGTGACCAGACAGGGGGCGCGTCCTACAATGAGCAGTTCTTC. Amino acid sequence: CASSDQTGGASYNEQFF.

The chain carries TRBV6-4 and TRBJ2-3, with D possibly matching TRBD2 (6 bases). This CDR3 comprises 16 residues. V shed 2 bases and J shed 3 bases, with 15 bases lying between them. Germline lookup yields CDR1 MRHNA and CDR2 SNTAGT. CDR3 sequence (DNA): TGTGCCAGCAGTGACATTTTGGGGGACTCAACAGATACGCAGTATTTT. It codes for CASSDILGDSTDTQYF.

The chain recombines TRBV19 with TRBJ2-2, with TRBD1 matching over 10 bases. V was clipped by 5 bases and J by 5 bases; unmatched bases: 8. Germline assignment: CDR1 LNHDA and CDR2 SQIVND (reference sequence). This CDR3 is built from 16 residues. CDR3 region: CASSPKTGGRTGELFF. DNA for the CDR3: TGTGCCAGTAGTCCTAAGACAGGGGGCCGGACCGGGGAGCTGTTTTTT.

V gene TRBV7-6 combines with J gene TRBJ2-5; D not resolved. Germline assignment: CDR1 SGHVS and CDR2 FNYEAQ. The length of the CDR3 is 15 residues. V was pared by 1 base and J by 5 bases, with 14 bases between. In DNA, the CDR3 is TGTGCCAGCAGCTTAGGGCTTGGTTTTATGGAGACCCAGTACTTC. Translated, it gives CASSLGLGFMETQYF. The entire variable domain, with the rest obtained from reference TRBV7-6 and TRBJ2-5, is as follows: GAGVSQSPRYKVTKRGQDVALRCDPISGHVSLYWYRQALGQGPEFLTYFNYEAQQDKSGLPNDRFSAERPEGSISTLTIQRTEQRDSAMYRCASSLGLGFMETQYFGPGTRLLVL.

This chain connects TRBV7-9 to TRBJ1-3; no clear D. The germline V and J ends were trimmed by 5 bases and 4 bases, with 15 bases remaining between them. The germline V gene has CDR1 SEHNR and CDR2 FQNEAQ (reference sequence). This CDR3 contains 15 residues. The CDR3 region is CASSQIRGSGNTIYF. CDR3 in DNA: TGTGCCAGCAGCCAAATCCGCGGTTCAGGAAACACCATATATTTT.